One and the same sample provided the 4 T cell receptor beta chains below, sequenced in a study of T cell responses to AZD1222 COVID-19 vaccine. Assay: immunoSEQ multiplex PCR; the TCRdb copy retains only in-frame clones and omits some. The sample has around 130,000 clones; roughly 93% are singletons. Specimen: peripheral blood, collected on day 0 of AZD1222 vaccination. The receptor source for this set is an adult in good health.

V and J are TRBV28 and TRBJ1-1; D might be TRBD1 (5 bases). V was pared by 3 bases and J by 10 bases, with 12 bases between. This CDR3 has 12 residues. Germline V lookup: CDR1 MDHEN, CDR2 SYDVKM. CDR3 in amino acids: CASSFLRGLAFF. The CDR3, as DNA: TGTGCCAGCAGTTTTCTCCGGGGGTTAGCTTTCTTT.

The chain uses TRBV19 and TRBJ1-2; D may be TRBD1 (5 bases). V was clipped by 1 base and J by 3 bases, with 12 bases between them. Germline CDR1 LNHDA, CDR2 SQIVND (reference sequence). This CDR3 comprises 15 residues. This CDR3 reads CASSIGPGRDYGYTF. Here the CDR3 DNA reads TGTGCCAGTAGTATAGGCCCCGGCAGGGACTATGGCTACACCTTC.

This chain joins TRBV5-6 and TRBJ1-5; D is unresolved. Trimming took 4 bases from V and 3 from J, leaving 17 bases between them. This CDR3 region has 16 residues. In germline, CDR1 is SGHDT, CDR2 YYEEEE. The CDR3 region has the DNA TGTGCCAGCAGCGCTGGGGTAAACAGTGTCAATCAGCCCCAGCATTTT. Encoded protein: CASSAGVNSVNQPQHF. Looking up the rest from reference TRBV5-6 and TRBJ1-5 gives the full variable domain: DAGVTQSPTHLIKTRGQQVTLRCSPKSGHDTVSWYQQALGQGPQFIFQYYEEEERQRGNFPDRFSGHQFPNYSSELNVNALLLGDSALYLCASSAGVNSVNQPQHFGDGTRLSIL.

The V call is TRBV28, the J call TRBJ2-7; 9 nucleotides match TRBD1. There are 15 residues in the CDR3. Per germline, CDR1 MDHEN and CDR2 SYDVKM. Germline trimming cut 7 bases from V and 5 bases from J; bases unmatched to any gene: 12. The CDR3 sequence: CASTVGQGPWDEQYF. The CDR3 DNA is TGTGCCAGCACCGTCGGACAGGGGCCTTGGGACGAGCAGTACTTC.